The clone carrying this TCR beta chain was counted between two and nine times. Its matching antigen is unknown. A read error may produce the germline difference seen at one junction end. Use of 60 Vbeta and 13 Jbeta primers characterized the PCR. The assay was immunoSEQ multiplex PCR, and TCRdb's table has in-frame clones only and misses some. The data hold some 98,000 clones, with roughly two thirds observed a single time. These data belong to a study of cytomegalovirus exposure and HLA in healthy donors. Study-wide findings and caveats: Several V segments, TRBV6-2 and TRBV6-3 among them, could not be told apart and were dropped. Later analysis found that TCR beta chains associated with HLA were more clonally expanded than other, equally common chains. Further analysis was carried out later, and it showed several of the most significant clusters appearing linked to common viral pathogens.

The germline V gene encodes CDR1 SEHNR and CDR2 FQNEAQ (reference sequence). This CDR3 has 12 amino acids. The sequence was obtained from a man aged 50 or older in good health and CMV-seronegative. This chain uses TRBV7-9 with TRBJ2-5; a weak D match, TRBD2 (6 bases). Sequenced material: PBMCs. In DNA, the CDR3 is TGTTCCAGCAGCAGGGAGGAAGAGACCCAGTACTTC. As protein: CSSSREEETQYF.